The 30 T cell receptor beta chains presented below share a single source sample, sequenced in a study of blood T cell repertoires in COVID-19. The table came from immunoSEQ multiplex PCR; TCRdb's copy has only in-frame clones and leaves some out. The sample holds 110,000 or so clones, roughly 85% seen once. The specimen was peripheral blood. Receptor source: a human donor in a cohort sampled during active COVID-19.

The chain is built from TRBV2 and TRBJ1-1, with D possibly TRBD1 on 5 matching bases. V lost 6 bases and J 6 bases, leaving 14 bases between the germline ends. Germline loops: CDR1 SNHLY, CDR2 FYNNEI. This CDR3 is built from 13 residues. The DNA of the CDR3 is TGTGCCAGCAGGAGGGAGGGGCCCTCTGAAGCTTTCTTT. Translating gives CASRREGPSEAFF.

This clone was seen more than once but under ten times. The chain combines TRBV18 with TRBJ1-5; TRBD1 aligns across 9 bases. Germline CDR1 is KGHSH and CDR2 is LQKENI. The CDR3 extends over 14 amino acids. The J segment lost 5 bases and the V segment lost 5 bases, leaving 4 bases of the junction unmatched. The CDR3 reads CASSSRDRDQPQHF. The CDR3 coding sequence is TGTGCCAGCTCATCCCGGGACAGGGATCAGCCCCAGCATTTT.

The chain has TRBV27 and TRBJ1-6, with D maybe TRBD1 (5 bases). The CDR3 is made up of 18 amino acids. Trimming took 5 bases from V and 0 from J, leaving 17 bases between them. Germline V gene sequence: CDR1 MNHEY, CDR2 SMNVEV (reference sequence). The CDR3 nucleotides read TGTGCCAGCAGTCCAGACAAGTCGGGGGGCTCCTATAATTCACCCCTCCACTTT. Protein: CASSPDKSGGSYNSPLHF.

V is TRBV21-1 and J is TRBJ2-7; the table gives TRBD1 as D, unverified against the DNA. TRBV21-1 is shown as a pseudogene. The CDR3 is 15 residues long. CDR3 sequence (DNA): TGTGCCAGCAGCATCGGACAGCCAACTTCCTACGAGCAGTACTTC. This translates into CASSIGQPTSYEQYF.

The J gene is TRBJ1-6, the V gene TRBV20-1; no clear D gene. CDR3 length: 15 residues. Germline assignment: CDR1 DFQATT and CDR2 SNEGSKA (reference sequence). With 3 bases removed from V and 4 bases from J, the gap between germline ends came to 13 bases. CDR3 residues: CSASEISGYNSPLHF. In nucleotides, the CDR3 is TGCAGTGCTAGTGAGATATCGGGGTATAATTCACCCCTCCACTTT.

V and J are TRBV4-1 and TRBJ2-7; tentatively, D is TRBD2 (6 bases). The CDR3 spans 15 residues. The ends were cut back, 4 bases at V and 4 bases at J, with 17 bases in the middle. Germline V CDR1 and CDR2: MGHRA, YSYEKL. CDR3 region: CASSRSSRDFYEQYF. CDR3 nucleotides: TGCGCCAGCAGCCGGTCTTCCCGGGACTTTTACGAGCAGTACTTC.

This sequence joins TRBV19 and TRBJ1-1; no firm D call. The CDR3 is made up of 13 amino acids. Per the germline V gene, CDR1 is LNHDA and CDR2 is SQIVND (reference sequence). Trimming stripped 8 bases from V and 1 base from J, with 11 bases between. In DNA form, the CDR3 reads TGTGCCAGTTCCGAAACACAGAACACTGAAGCTTTCTTT. Encoded protein: CASSETQNTEAFF. Drawing the rest from reference TRBV19 and TRBJ1-1, the complete variable domain is DGGITQSPKYLFRKEGQNVTLSCEQNLNHDAMYWYRQDPGQGLRLIYYSQIVNDFQKGDIAEGYSVSREKKESFPLTVTSAQKNPTAFYLCASSETQNTEAFFGQGTRLTVV.

This chain links TRBV9 with TRBJ2-3; the D gene is possibly TRBD2 (5 bases). The CDR3 has 16 residues. From germline, CDR1 is SGDLS and CDR2 YYNGEE. V shed 0 bases and J shed 1 base, with 12 bases lying between them. The CDR3 nucleotides are TGTGCCAGCAGCGTAGAGTGGGCGGGTCGCACAGATACGCAGTATTTT. It translates to CASSVEWAGRTDTQYF.

This clone was seen a single time. The chain uses TRBV6-2 or TRBV6-3 and TRBJ1-5; D is unclear. Germline V gives CDR1 MNHEY, CDR2 SVGEGT. CDR3 length: 13 residues. V was pared by 2 bases and J by 5 bases, with 7 bases between. CDR3 bases: TGTGCCAGCAGTTACCCCCCCGATCAGCCCCAGCATTTT. Translated, it gives CASSYPPDQPQHF.

This sequence joins TRBV6-5 and TRBJ1-2, with TRBD1 matching over 7 bases. The CDR3 extends over 14 amino acids. The germline V gene has CDR1 MNHEY and CDR2 SVGAGI. The J segment lost 4 bases and the V segment lost 7 bases, leaving 9 bases of the junction unmatched. The CDR3 DNA follows: TGTGCCAGCATTAGAAGGGGGCTTGGCTATGGCTACACCTTC. It yields the protein CASIRRGLGYGYTF.

The chain is built from TRBV6-5 and TRBJ1-3; 9 nucleotides line up with TRBD1. J lost 4 bases, V lost 8 bases, and 3 bases had no gene match. This CDR3 contains 13 residues. Germline CDR1 MNHEY, CDR2 SVGAGI. The CDR3 loop reads CASHRGPGNTIYF. The CDR3 coding sequence is TGTGCCAGCCACAGGGGGCCCGGAAACACCATATATTTT.

This clone appeared a single time. This rearrangement joins TRBV6-5 to TRBJ2-3, with D possibly matching TRBD1 (5 bases). This CDR3 region has 15 residues. The V end was cut by 7 bases, the J end by 0 bases, with 14 bases between. The germline CDR1 and CDR2 sequences are MNHEY and SVGAGI. As DNA, the CDR3 is TGTGCCAGCACGGCGCGACAGTCTAGCACAGATACGCAGTATTTT. Residues: CASTARQSSTDTQYF.

The V call is TRBV27, the J call TRBJ1-2; 8 bases line up with TRBD1. The germline gives CDR1 MNHEY, CDR2 SMNVEV (reference sequence). CDR3 size: 15 residues. Germline trimming cut 5 bases from V and 4 bases from J; bases unmatched to any gene: 9. Here the CDR3 reads CASSLRQGRIYGYTF. Here the CDR3 DNA reads TGTGCCAGCAGTCTCCGACAGGGGCGCATCTATGGCTACACCTTC.

This chain uses TRBV5-1 with TRBJ2-7, with 7 bases aligning to TRBD2. Germline values: CDR1 SGHRS, CDR2 YFSETQ. V shed 2 bases, J shed 0 bases, and the junction held 11 bases outside the gene matches. This CDR3 is built from 17 residues. The CDR3 DNA sequence: TGCGCCAGCAGCTTTTCTTCGGGGGGAAGGAGCTCCTACGAGCAGTACTTC. Encoded protein: CASSFSSGGRSSYEQYF.

This chain links TRBV14 with TRBJ2-1, with 8 bases that match TRBD2. The germline V gene has CDR1 SGHDN and CDR2 FVKESK. Trimming removed 4 bases from V and 2 bases from J; junction bases left unmatched: 4. This CDR3 is 15 amino acids long. The DNA of the CDR3 is TGTGCCAGCAGCCGGTCGGGGGGGGCCTACAATGAGCAGTTCTTC. It translates to CASSRSGGAYNEQFF.

The J gene is TRBJ1-1, the V gene TRBV25-1; perhaps TRBD1 as D (6 bases). V lost 8 bases to trimming and J lost 6 bases, with 16 bases between them. Germline CDR1 is MGHDK and CDR2 is SYGVNS. The CDR3 covers 13 residues. The CDR3 reads CASAGGPRAEAFF. The CDR3 DNA reads as TGTGCCAGCGCTGGGGGCCCTCGAGCTGAAGCTTTCTTT.

V usage is TRBV6-5 and J usage is TRBJ1-1; 7 nucleotides align to TRBD1. The V and J ends lost 6 bases and 1 base, in that order; junction bases with no gene match: 5. This CDR3 is 14 amino acids long. CDR1 MNHEY and CDR2 SVGAGI come from the germline V gene. CDR3 nucleotides: TGTGCCAGCAGAACCGGGACAGCGAACACTGAAGCTTTCTTT. This encodes CASRTGTANTEAFF.

The V gene is TRBV11-3, the J gene TRBJ2-1; a possible D gene is TRBD1 (6 bases). V was pared by 0 bases and J by 8 bases, with 11 bases between. CDR3 size: 14 residues. In germline, CDR1 is SGHNT, CDR2 YENEEA. CDR3 sequence (DNA): TGTGCCAGCAGCTTAGAACAGGGAAGTGATGAGCAGTTCTTC. Protein sequence: CASSLEQGSDEQFF.

The chain carries TRBV3-1 (or the pseudogene TRBV3-2) and TRBJ2-7; 11 nucleotides match TRBD2. The CDR3 loop spans 18 amino acids. Germline CDR1 LGHDT, CDR2 YNNKEL (reference sequence). Trimming removed 0 bases from V and 1 base from J; junction bases left unmatched: 8. The CDR3, as DNA: TGTGCCAGCAGCCAAGATAGTCTAGCGGGGGGCCTGTCCTACGAGCAGTACTTC. Amino acid sequence: CASSQDSLAGGLSYEQYF.

V usage is TRBV30 and J usage is TRBJ1-3; D is uncertain. V was shortened by 2 bases and J by 0 bases, with 8 bases between the two germline ends. This CDR3 comprises 14 residues. Germline values: CDR1 GTSNPN, CDR2 SVGIG (reference sequence). CDR3 residues: CAWSRVASGNTIYF. CDR3 nucleotide sequence: TGTGCCTGGAGTCGCGTTGCCTCTGGAAACACCATATATTTT.

The gene calls are TRBV2 and TRBJ1-3; 7 bases align to TRBD1. The V segment lost 2 bases and the J segment 0 bases; nucleotides outside the gene matches: 10. Germline V gives CDR1 SNHLY, CDR2 FYNNEI. The CDR3 runs 18 residues. The CDR3 nucleotides read TGTGCCAGCAGTGAACTCGTGAGGGGGCAGGCCTCTGGAAACACCATATATTTT. This sequence encodes CASSELVRGQASGNTIYF.

This chain links TRBV7-6 with TRBJ1-1; 7 bases agree with TRBD1. The germline V gene encodes CDR1 SGHVS and CDR2 FNYEAQ. J lost 0 bases, V lost 5 bases, and 6 bases had no gene match. The CDR3 runs to 15 residues. CDR3 sequence (DNA): TGTGCCAGCAGCGGTTGGACAGGATTGAACACTGAAGCTTTCTTT. Residues: CASSGWTGLNTEAFF. Looking up the rest from reference TRBV7-6 and TRBJ1-1 gives the full variable domain: GAGVSQSPRYKVTKRGQDVALRCDPISGHVSLYWYRQALGQGPEFLTYFNYEAQQDKSGLPNDRFSAERPEGSISTLTIQRTEQRDSAMYRCASSGWTGLNTEAFFGQGTRLTVV.

The chain recombines TRBV6-5 with TRBJ1-3; the D is unclear. Trimming removed 5 bases from V and 0 bases from J, with 11 bases in between. Germline V gene sequence: CDR1 MNHEY, CDR2 SVGAGI. The CDR3 spans 15 residues. CDR3 sequence reads: CASSNAGYSGNTIYF. As DNA, the CDR3 is TGTGCCAGCAGTAACGCAGGCTACTCTGGAAACACCATATATTTT.

This chain uses TRBV7-2 with TRBJ2-3; TRBD2 might be the D (6 bases). Trimming cost V 5 bases and J 3 bases, with 12 bases left between them. This CDR3 spans 14 amino acids. CDR1 and CDR2 from the germline V gene are SGHTA and FQGNSA. The CDR3 DNA reads TGTGCCAGCAGCCAATTTAGCGGAACAGATACGCAGTATTTT. Its protein product is CASSQFSGTDTQYF. The whole variable domain, filled in from reference TRBV7-2 and TRBJ2-3, reads GAGVSQSPSNKVTEKGKDVELRCDPISGHTALYWYRQSLGQGLEFLIYFQGNSAPDKSGLPSDRFSAERTGGSVSTLTIQRTQQEDSAVYLCASSQFSGTDTQYFGPGTRLTVL.

This CDR3 reads CASRGQGGLPNTEAFF. The CDR3 DNA follows: TGTGCCAGCAGGGGACAGGGGGGCCTCCCGAACACTGAAGCTTTCTTT. The chain has TRBV27 and TRBJ1-1; 11 nucleotides agree with TRBD1. V trimming: 6 bases; J trimming: 1 base; junction bases outside the gene matches: 7. Germline CDR1 is MNHEY and CDR2 is SMNVEV (reference sequence). The length of the CDR3 is 16 residues.

The rearrangement joins TRBV28 to TRBJ1-1; no reliable D call. The CDR3 covers 11 residues. Germline assignment: CDR1 MDHEN and CDR2 SYDVKM. Trimming left V 2 bases short and J 6 bases short, with 4 bases between. CDR3 residues: CASSLIAEAFF. The CDR3 nucleotides read TGTGCCAGCAGTTTAATCGCTGAAGCTTTCTTT.

The rearrangement uses TRBV5-1 and TRBJ2-3, with D perhaps TRBD1 (5 bases). Germline lookup yields CDR1 SGHRS and CDR2 YFSETQ. V was shortened by 3 bases and J by 0 bases, with 11 bases between the two germline ends. The CDR3 has 15 residues. The CDR3 bases are TGCGCCAGCAGCTACCAGACAGCTAGCACAGATACGCAGTATTTT. Protein product: CASSYQTASTDTQYF.

The J gene is TRBJ2-1, the V gene TRBV27, with D perhaps TRBD1 (6 bases). The V end lost 4 bases, the J end lost 3 bases, and 16 bases lay between the germline ends. CDR1 MNHEY and CDR2 SMNVEV come from the germline V gene (reference sequence). This CDR3 region has 16 residues. The DNA for the CDR3 is TGTGCCAGCAGTTCTGCCGGGTTAGGGGGCTACAATGAGCAGTTCTTC. This codes for CASSSAGLGGYNEQFF.

This clone was counted only a few times. This chain links TRBV6-4 with TRBJ1-1; 12 nucleotides agree with TRBD1. CDR3 length: 18 amino acids. V lost 0 bases to trimming and J lost 3 bases; unmatched junction nucleotides: 8. CDR1 and CDR2 (germline): MRHNA, SNTAGT. CDR3 region: CASSDSGQGARLYTEAFF. In DNA form, the CDR3 reads TGTGCCAGCAGTGACTCGGGACAGGGGGCGAGGCTGTACACTGAAGCTTTCTTT.

The chain employs TRBV10-2 and TRBJ1-2; D not certain. Germline CDR1 reads WSHSY; CDR2 reads SAAADI. V was trimmed by 2 bases and J by 1 base, leaving 8 bases between them. This CDR3 is 14 amino acids long. The CDR3 sequence: CASSEAGINYGYTF. The CDR3 nucleotides read TGCGCCAGCAGTGAGGCAGGCATTAACTATGGCTACACCTTC.